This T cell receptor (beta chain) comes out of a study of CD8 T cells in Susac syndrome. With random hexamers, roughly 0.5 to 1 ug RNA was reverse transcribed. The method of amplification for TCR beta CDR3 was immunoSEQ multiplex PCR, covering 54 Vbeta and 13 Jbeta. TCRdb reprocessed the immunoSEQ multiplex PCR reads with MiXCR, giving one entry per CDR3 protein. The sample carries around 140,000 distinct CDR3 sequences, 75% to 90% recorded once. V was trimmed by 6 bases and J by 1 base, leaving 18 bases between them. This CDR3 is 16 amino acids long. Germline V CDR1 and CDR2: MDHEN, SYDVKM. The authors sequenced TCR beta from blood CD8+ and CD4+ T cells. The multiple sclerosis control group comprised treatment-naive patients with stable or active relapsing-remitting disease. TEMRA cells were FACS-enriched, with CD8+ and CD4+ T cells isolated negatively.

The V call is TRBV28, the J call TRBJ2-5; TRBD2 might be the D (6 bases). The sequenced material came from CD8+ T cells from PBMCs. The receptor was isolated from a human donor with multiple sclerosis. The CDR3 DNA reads TGTGCCAGCAGACATCGGAGGGGAAGACTCCAAGAGACCCAGTACTTC. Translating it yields CASRHRRGRLQETQYF.